This TCR beta chain was profiled in a study of siplizumab effects on memory and regulatory T cells. Study-level points and caveats: Roughly 75-96% of proliferating clones (CD4+ or CD8+) could not be assigned a naive or memory phenotype.

The germline V gene encodes CDR1 SQVTM and CDR2 ANQGSEA. CDR3 length: 17 amino acids. Unmatched junction bases numbered 3, after V lost 1 base and J lost 1 base. Comment on this clone: Its cognate antigen is unknown.

The table came from immunoSEQ multiplex PCR; TCRdb's copy has only in-frame clones and leaves some out. The sample has about 70,000 clones, over 70% seen once. The rearrangement links TRBV29-1 to TRBJ2-1, with 14 bases matching TRBD2. The TCR sequence derives from a human donor in good health. Sequencing was performed on Tregs sorted from blood. This chain's CDR3 is CSVEGTSGRTSYNEQFF. In nucleotides, the CDR3 is TGCAGCGTTGAAGGGACTAGCGGGAGGACATCCTACAATGAGCAGTTCTTC.